This T cell receptor (beta chain) came from a study of memory CD4+ T cells and cytomegalovirus serostatus. The wider study: Of the healthy Belgian adults, eight or nine were CMV seropositive and fewer than 30 seronegative.

Clones were read by immunoSEQ multiplex PCR, and TCRdb kept only the in-frame ones, dropping some. This table has approximately 70,000 clones, 75% to 80% appearing once. The sort gate was single viable CD3+CD4+CD8-CD45RO+ cells for memory CD4+ T cells. J was trimmed by 3 bases and V by 6 bases; bases with no gene match: 7. The length of the CDR3 is 14 residues. Germline lookup yields CDR1 SNHLY and CDR2 FYNNEI. This clonotype originated in an adult in good health and CMV-seropositive. Sample: memory CD4+ T cells from blood. The chain uses TRBV2 and TRBJ2-7; TRBD1 aligns across 8 bases. The CDR3 is CASRGVTGVYEQYF. In nucleotides, the CDR3 is TGTGCCAGCAGGGGGGTGACAGGGGTCTACGAGCAGTACTTC.